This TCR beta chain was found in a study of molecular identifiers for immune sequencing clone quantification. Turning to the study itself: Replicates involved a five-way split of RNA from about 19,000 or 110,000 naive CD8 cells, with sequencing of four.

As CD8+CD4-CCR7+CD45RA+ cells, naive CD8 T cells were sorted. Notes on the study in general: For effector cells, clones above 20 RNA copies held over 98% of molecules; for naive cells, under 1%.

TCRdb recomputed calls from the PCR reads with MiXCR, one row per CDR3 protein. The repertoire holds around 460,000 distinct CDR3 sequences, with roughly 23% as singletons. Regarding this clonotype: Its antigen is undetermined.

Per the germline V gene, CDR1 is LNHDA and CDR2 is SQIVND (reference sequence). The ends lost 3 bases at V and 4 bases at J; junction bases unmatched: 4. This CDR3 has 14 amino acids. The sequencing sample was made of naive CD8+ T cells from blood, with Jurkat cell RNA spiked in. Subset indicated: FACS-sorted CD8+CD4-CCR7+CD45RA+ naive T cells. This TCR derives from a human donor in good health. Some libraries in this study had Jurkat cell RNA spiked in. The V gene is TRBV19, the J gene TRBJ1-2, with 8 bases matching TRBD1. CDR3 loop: CASSIRGRVYGYTF. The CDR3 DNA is TGTGCCAGTAGTATCAGGGGGCGAGTCTATGGCTACACCTTC. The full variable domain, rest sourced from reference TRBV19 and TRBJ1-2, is DGGITQSPKYLFRKEGQNVTLSCEQNLNHDAMYWYRQDPGQGLRLIYYSQIVNDFQKGDIAEGYSVSREKKESFPLTVTSAQKNPTAFYLCASSIRGRVYGYTFGSGTRLTVV.